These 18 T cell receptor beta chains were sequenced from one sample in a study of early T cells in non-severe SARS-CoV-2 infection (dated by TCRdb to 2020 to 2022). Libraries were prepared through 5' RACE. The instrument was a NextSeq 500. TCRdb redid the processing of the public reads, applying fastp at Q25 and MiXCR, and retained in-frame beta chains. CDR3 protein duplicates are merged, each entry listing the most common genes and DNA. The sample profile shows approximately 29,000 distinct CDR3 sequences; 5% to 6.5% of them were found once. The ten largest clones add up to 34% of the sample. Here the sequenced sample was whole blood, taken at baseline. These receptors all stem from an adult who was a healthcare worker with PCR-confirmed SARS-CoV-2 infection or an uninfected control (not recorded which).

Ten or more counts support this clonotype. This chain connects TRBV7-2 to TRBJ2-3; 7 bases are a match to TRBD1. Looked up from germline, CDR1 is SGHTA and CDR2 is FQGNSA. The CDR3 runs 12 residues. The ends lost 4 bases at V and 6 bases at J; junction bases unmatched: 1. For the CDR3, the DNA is TGTGCCAGCAGCTCACAGGGGGATACGCAGTATTTT. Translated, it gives CASSSQGDTQYF.

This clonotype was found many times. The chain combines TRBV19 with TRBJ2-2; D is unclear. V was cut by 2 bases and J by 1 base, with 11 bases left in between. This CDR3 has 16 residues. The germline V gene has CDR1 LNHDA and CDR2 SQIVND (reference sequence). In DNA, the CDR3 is TGTGCCAGTAGTATACCCTCCCTAGTGAACACCGGGGAGCTGTTTTTT. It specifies CASSIPSLVNTGELFF. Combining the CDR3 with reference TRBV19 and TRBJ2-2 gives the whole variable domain DGGITQSPKYLFRKEGQNVTLSCEQNLNHDAMYWYRQDPGQGLRLIYYSQIVNDFQKGDIAEGYSVSREKKESFPLTVTSAQKNPTAFYLCASSIPSLVNTGELFFGEGSRLTVL.

CDR3 DNA sequence: TGCGCCAGCAGCCCCACGGAGGAGCAGCCCCAGCATTTT. Translating gives CASSPTEEQPQHF. The gene calls are TRBV4-1 and TRBJ1-5; no clear D. The CDR3 runs 13 residues. V lost 4 bases to trimming and J lost 7 bases, with 11 bases between them. Per the germline V gene, CDR1 is MGHRA and CDR2 is YSYEKL.

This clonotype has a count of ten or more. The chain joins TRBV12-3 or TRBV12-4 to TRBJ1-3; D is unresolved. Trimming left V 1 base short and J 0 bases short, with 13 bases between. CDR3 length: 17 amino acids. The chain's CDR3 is CASSLEVTPSSGNTIYF. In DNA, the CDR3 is TGTGCCAGCAGTTTAGAGGTAACACCGAGCTCTGGAAACACCATATATTTT.

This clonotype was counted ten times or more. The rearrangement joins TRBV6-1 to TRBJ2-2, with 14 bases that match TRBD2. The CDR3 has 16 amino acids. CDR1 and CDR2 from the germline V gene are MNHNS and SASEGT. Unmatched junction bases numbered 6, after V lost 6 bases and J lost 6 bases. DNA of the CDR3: TGTGCCAGCAGGCACGGGACTAGCGGGAGTGCCGGGGAGCTGTTTTTT. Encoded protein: CASRHGTSGSAGELFF.

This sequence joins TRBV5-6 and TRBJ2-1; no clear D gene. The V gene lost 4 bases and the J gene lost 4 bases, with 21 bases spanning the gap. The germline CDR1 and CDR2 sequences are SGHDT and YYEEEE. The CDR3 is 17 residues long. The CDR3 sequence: CASSARLRGPIYNEQFF. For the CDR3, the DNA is TGTGCCAGCAGCGCCCGACTCCGAGGTCCCATATACAATGAGCAGTTCTTC. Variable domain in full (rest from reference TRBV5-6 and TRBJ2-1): DAGVTQSPTHLIKTRGQQVTLRCSPKSGHDTVSWYQQALGQGPQFIFQYYEEEERQRGNFPDRFSGHQFPNYSSELNVNALLLGDSALYLCASSARLRGPIYNEQFFGPGTRLTVL.

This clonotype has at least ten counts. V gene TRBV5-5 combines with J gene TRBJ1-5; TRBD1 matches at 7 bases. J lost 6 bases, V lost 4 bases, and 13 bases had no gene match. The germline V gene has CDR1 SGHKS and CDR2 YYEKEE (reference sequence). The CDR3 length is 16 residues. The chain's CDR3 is CASSRRQTGLSQPQHF. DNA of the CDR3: TGTGCCAGCAGCCGCCGCCAGACAGGGCTTAGTCAGCCCCAGCATTTT.

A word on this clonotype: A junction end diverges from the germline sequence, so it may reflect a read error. This CDR3 is CASTPRDRGSSCEQYF. CDR3 bases: TGTGCCAGCACTCCGCGGGACAGGGGGAGCTCCTGCGAGCAGTACTTC. This sequence joins TRBV6-6 and TRBJ2-7; 11 bases map to TRBD1. CDR1 and CDR2 (germline): MNHNY, SVGAGI (reference sequence). The CDR3 is 16 residues long.

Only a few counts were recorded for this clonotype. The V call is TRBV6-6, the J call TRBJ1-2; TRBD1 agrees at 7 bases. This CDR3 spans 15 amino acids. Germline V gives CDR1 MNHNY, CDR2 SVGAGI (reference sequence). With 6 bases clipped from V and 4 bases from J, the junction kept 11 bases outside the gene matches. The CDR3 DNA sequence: TGTGCCAGCAGCCCATACCAGGGGGGAGGCTATGGCTACACCTTC. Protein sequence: CASSPYQGGGYGYTF.

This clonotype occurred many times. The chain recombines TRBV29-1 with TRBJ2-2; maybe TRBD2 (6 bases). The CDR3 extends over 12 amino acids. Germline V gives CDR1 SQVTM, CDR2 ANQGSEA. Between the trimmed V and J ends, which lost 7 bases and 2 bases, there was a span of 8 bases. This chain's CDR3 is CSGGLNTGELFF. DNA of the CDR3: TGCAGCGGGGGACTTAACACCGGGGAGCTGTTTTTT.

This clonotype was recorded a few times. The CDR3 protein is CASSLLRGDRTDTQYF. In DNA, the CDR3 is TGTGCCAGCAGCTTGCTCCGGGGGGACCGCACAGATACGCAGTATTTT. The chain carries TRBV5-4 and TRBJ2-3, with 7 bases fitting TRBD2. CDR1 and CDR2 (germline): SGHNT, YYREEE (reference sequence). The CDR3 length is 16 residues. V lost 1 base and J lost 1; bases outside the gene matches: 6.

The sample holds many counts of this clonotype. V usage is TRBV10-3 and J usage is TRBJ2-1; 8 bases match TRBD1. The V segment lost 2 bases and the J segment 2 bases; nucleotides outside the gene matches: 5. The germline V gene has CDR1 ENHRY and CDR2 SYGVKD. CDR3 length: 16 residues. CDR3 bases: TGTGCCATCAGTGAGAGAGGACAGGGCCCCTACAATGAGCAGTTCTTC. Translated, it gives CAISERGQGPYNEQFF.

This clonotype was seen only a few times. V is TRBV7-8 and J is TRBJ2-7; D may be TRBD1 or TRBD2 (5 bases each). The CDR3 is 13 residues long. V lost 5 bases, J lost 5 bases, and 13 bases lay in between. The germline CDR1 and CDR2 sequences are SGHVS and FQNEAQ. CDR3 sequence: CASSEGTADEQYF. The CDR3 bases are TGTGCCAGCAGCGAAGGGACCGCCGACGAGCAGTACTTC.

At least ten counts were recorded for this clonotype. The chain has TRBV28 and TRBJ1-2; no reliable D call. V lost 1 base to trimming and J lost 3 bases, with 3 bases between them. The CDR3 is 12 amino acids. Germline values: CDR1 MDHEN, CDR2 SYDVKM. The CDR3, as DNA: TGTGCCAGCAGTTTATTCGACTATGGCTACACCTTC. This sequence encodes CASSLFDYGYTF.

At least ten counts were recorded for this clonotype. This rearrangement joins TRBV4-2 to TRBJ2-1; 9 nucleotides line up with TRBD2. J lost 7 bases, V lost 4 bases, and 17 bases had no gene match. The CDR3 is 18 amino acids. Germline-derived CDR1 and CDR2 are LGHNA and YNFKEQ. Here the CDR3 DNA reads TGTGCCAGCAGCCCCCAAACCCGTTCTAGCGGGAAGTTAAATGAGCAGTTCTTC. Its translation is CASSPQTRSSGKLNEQFF.

CDR3 region: CASSGDYTDTQYF. In DNA form, the CDR3 reads TGTGCCAGCAGTGGAGATTACACAGATACGCAGTATTTT. The chain links TRBV2 to TRBJ2-3; no reliable D call. The CDR3 has 13 amino acids. V was shortened by 4 bases and J by 2 bases, with 7 bases between the two germline ends. Germline V lookup: CDR1 SNHLY, CDR2 FYNNEI.

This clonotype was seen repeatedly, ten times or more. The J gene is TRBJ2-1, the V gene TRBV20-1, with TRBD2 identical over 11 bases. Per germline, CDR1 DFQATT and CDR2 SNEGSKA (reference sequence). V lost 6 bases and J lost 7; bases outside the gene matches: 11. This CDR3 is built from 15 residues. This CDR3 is CSAWRDGTSGNEQFF. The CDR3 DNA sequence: TGCAGTGCCTGGAGAGACGGGACTAGCGGAAATGAGCAGTTCTTC.

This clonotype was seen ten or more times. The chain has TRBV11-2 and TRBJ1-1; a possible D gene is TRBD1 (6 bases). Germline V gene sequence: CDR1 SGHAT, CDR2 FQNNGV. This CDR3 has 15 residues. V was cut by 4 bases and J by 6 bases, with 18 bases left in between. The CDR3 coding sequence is TGTGCCAGCAGCTACAGGGCTTCGGGGTCGCCTGAAGCTTTCTTT. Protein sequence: CASSYRASGSPEAFF.